This TCR beta chain was observed in a study of Ad26.COV2.S vaccination and SARS-CoV-2 variants. The table came from immunoSEQ multiplex PCR; TCRdb's copy has only in-frame clones and leaves some out. The sample contains over 350,000 clones, 88% of which appear only once. As to treatment: over 15 received Ad26.COV2.S at low or high dose, single or two shots; five or six received placebo; per-sample allocation not given. Sampling occurred on day 63 after the first vaccine or placebo injection. An 18-55-year-old adult in Boston served as donor. From germline, CDR1 is MNHEY and CDR2 SMNVEV (reference sequence). The length of the CDR3 is 13 residues. Trimming shortened V by 8 bases and J by 4 bases, and 14 bases separated the two germline ends.

This sequence originates from a person aged 18-60 years who received the Ad26.COV2.S COVID-19 vaccine or a placebo. J is TRBJ1-2 and V is TRBV27; a weak D match, TRBD1 (5 bases). Specimen: peripheral blood, collected in a trial of Ad26.COV2.S vaccine versus placebo. The CDR3 loop reads CASRLGRSYGYTF. CDR3 in DNA: TGTGCCAGCCGTCTGGGACGGTCCTATGGCTACACCTTC.